This TCR beta chain was sequenced during a study of blood T cell repertoires in COVID-19. Study at large: Both acute and convalescent COVID-19 samples were obtained from the United States, Italy and Spain. In each case, the material was cDNA or gDNA derived from T cells, B-cell-depleted T cells, or PBMCs.

This CDR3 is 14 amino acids long. V lost 1 base, J lost 3 bases, and 6 bases lay in between. Germline CDR1 and CDR2: SGHNT and YENEEA. Per the authors' pipeline: Nucleated cell number was recorded as an estimate derived from reference gene primer amplification. Libraries were prepared by immunoSEQ multiplex PCR; TCRdb keeps only in-frame clonotypes and omits some of them. V and J calls and clone size come straight from that table; D and trimming were deduced from the DNA. The sample records about 190,000 clones, roughly 80% being singletons. The chain links TRBV11-3 to TRBJ2-2; D gene uncertain. The clonotype was recovered from a woman between 50 and 59 years old with acute or convalescent COVID-19. Sequences were obtained from peripheral blood. The CDR3 sequence is CASSLAGYTGELFF. CDR3 sequence (DNA): TGTGCCAGCAGCTTAGCGGGTTACACCGGGGAGCTGTTTTTT. The full variable domain, in which reference TRBV11-3 and TRBJ2-2 provide the parts outside the CDR3, is EAGVVQSPRYKIIEKKQPVAFWCNPISGHNTLYWYLQNLGQGPELLIRYENEEAVDDSQLPKDRFSAERLKGVDSTLKIQPAELGDSAVYLCASSLAGYTGELFFGEGSRLTVL.